This T cell receptor (beta chain) stems from a study of type 1 and type 2 diabetes patients. Whole-study findings and limits: Type 1 diabetes repertoires were significantly less diverse than type 2 diabetes ones.

The trim removed 1 base at V and 0 bases at J, leaving 2 bases unmatched. Germline CDR1 is LNHNV and CDR2 is YYDKDF (reference sequence). This CDR3 region has 16 residues. PCR was run on genomic DNA. Amplification of the beta chain CDR3 used 30 forward and 13 reverse multiplex primers. TCRdb reanalysed the multiplex PCR reads using MiXCR and keeps one entry per CDR3 protein. The sample shows a few hundred thousand distinct CDR3 sequences, roughly 48% of them seen only once. Regarding this clonotype: Its target is unknown.

This TCR was sampled from a man younger than 35 with type 2 diabetes. Sequenced: peripheral blood mononuclear cells (PBMCs). J is TRBJ1-4 and V is TRBV15; 7 nucleotides match TRBD1. The CDR3 reads CATSRVTGATNEKLFF. CDR3 bases: TGTGCCACCAGCAGAGTAACAGGGGCAACTAATGAAAAACTGTTTTTT.